This T cell receptor (beta chain) was observed in a study of identical twins. MiXCR was run by TCRdb on the 5' RACE reads, yielding one entry per CDR3 protein. The data contain 400,000 to 650,000 distinct CDR3 sequences, around 20% of them singletons. The V gene's germline CDR1 is MNHEY and CDR2 SVGAGI. The CDR3 consists of 13 residues. Between the trimmed V and J ends, which lost 3 bases and 4 bases, there was a span of 9 bases. These data also formed part of another study, on T cells expressing NK-cell markers. As that study records: The same clonotypes also predominated in the CD3+CD56-NKG2C+ fraction of a few donors.

Specimen: CD4+ T cells sorted from blood. The sequence was collected from a woman aged 18-29 years in good health. The V call is TRBV6-5, the J call TRBJ1-1; D not certain. CDR3 loop: CASSYIAGTEAFF. CDR3 DNA sequence: TGTGCCAGCAGTTATATTGCCGGCACTGAAGCTTTCTTT.